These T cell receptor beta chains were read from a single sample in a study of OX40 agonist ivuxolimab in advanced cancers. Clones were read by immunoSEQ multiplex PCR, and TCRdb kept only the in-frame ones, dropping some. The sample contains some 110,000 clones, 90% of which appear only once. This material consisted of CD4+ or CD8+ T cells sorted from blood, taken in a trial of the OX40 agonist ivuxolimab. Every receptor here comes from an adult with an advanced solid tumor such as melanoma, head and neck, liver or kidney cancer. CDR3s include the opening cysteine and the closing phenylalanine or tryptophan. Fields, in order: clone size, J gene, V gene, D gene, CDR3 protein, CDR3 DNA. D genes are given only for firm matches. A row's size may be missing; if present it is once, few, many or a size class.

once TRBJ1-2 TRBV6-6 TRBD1 CASSQGGGGAHGYTF TGTGCCAGCAGCCAGGGGGGGGGAGGAGCACATGGCTACACCTTC
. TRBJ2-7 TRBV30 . CAWSVSSYEQYF TGTGCCTGGAGTGTCAGCTCCTACGAGCAGTACTTC
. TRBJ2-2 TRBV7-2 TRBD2 CASSPGGATKRTGELFF TGTGCCAGCAGCCCGGGGGGGGCCACAAAGAGGACCGGGGAGCTGTTTTTT
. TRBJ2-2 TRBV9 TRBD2 CASSRAGGTGELFF TGTGCCAGCAGCCGAGCGGGGGGAACCGGGGAGCTGTTTTTT
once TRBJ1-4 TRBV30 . CAWNWATNEKLFF TGTGCCTGGAATTGGGCAACTAATGAAAAACTGTTTTTT
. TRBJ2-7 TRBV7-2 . CASAPGGQTYEQYF TGTGCCAGCGCTCCGGGGGGACAGACGTACGAGCAGTACTTC
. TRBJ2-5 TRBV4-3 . CASSQGATGPWDETQYF TGCGCCAGCAGCCAAGGGGCGACGGGTCCATGGGACGAGACCCAGTACTTC
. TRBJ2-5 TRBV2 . CASSAGPYSEQYF TGTGCCAGCAGTGCTGGGCCCTACTCGGAGCAGTACTTC
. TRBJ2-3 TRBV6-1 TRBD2 CASSAQLAGTSGDTQYF TGTGCCAGCAGTGCCCAACTAGCGGGTACTAGCGGGGATACGCAGTATTTT
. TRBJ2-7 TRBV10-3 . CAISHVGLGEQYF TGTGCCATCAGTCACGTGGGGCTGGGAGAGCAGTACTTC
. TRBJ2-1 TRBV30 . CAWSSYREQFF TGTGCCTGGAGTTCCTACCGGGAGCAGTTCTTC
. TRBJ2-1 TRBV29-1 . CSVGYSYNEQFF TGCAGCGTTGGGTACAGCTACAATGAGCAGTTCTTC
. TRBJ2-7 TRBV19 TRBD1 CASSIPGGVTYEQYF TGTGCCAGTAGTATTCCAGGGGGTGTCACGTACGAGCAGTACTTC
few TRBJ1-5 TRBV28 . CASKSGERNQPQHF TGTGCCAGCAAATCAGGGGAACGCAATCAGCCCCAGCATTTT
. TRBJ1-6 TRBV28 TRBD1 CASSPGTGRSPLHF TGTGCCAGCAGCCCTGGGACAGGCAGATCACCCCTCCACTTT
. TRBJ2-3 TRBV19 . CASSMGSGADTQYF TGTGCCAGTAGTATGGGCTCAGGGGCAGATACGCAGTATTTT
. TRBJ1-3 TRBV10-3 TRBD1 CAISRDRGQNTIYF TGTGCCATCAGTCGGGACAGGGGGCAAAACACCATATATTTT
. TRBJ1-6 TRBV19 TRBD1 CASTKTLSGGSPLHF TGTGCCAGTACCAAGACCTTGTCAGGGGGATCACCCCTCCACTTT
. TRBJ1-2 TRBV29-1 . CSVEDQGGYTF TGCAGCGTTGAAGACCAGGGTGGCTACACCTTC
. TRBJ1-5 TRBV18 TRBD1 CASSASTGGSNQPQHF TGTGCCAGCTCAGCTTCGACAGGGGGTAGCAATCAGCCCCAGCATTTT
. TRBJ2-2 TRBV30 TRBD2 CAWSVLSGGTGELFF TGTGCCTGGAGTGTATTGTCGGGGGGGACCGGGGAGCTGTTTTTT
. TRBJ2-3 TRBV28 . CASTTTKGDTQYF TGTGCCAGCACTACCACTAAAGGAGATACGCAGTATTTT
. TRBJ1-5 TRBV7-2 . CASSLGTSYSNQPQHF TGTGCCAGCAGCTTAGGGACGTCGTATAGCAATCAGCCCCAGCATTTT
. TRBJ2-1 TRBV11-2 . CASSLKERDEQFF TGTGCCAGCAGCTTAAAGGAGCGTGATGAGCAGTTCTTC
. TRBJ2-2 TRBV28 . CASRGLAGELFF TGTGCCAGCCGAGGTCTAGCCGGGGAGCTGTTTTTT
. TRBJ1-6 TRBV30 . CAWDPFGQHNSPLHF TGTGCCTGGGATCCGTTCGGACAGCACAATTCACCCCTCCACTTT
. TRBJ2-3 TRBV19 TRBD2 CASSPGLANTDTQYF TGTGCCAGTAGCCCGGGACTAGCGAACACAGATACGCAGTATTTT
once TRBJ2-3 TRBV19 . CASSLTAGSITDTQYF TGTGCCAGTAGCCTGACGGCGGGGTCTATAACAGATACGCAGTATTTT
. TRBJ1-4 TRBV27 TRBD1 CASKTGGNSANEKLFF TGTGCCAGCAAGACAGGGGGCAATTCGGCTAATGAAAAACTGTTTTTT
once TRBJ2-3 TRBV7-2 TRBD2 CASSFAGGGRTDTQYF TGTGCCAGCAGCTTCGCGGGGGGAGGGCGCACAGATACGCAGTATTTT
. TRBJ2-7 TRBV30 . CAWMFSNEQYF TGTGCCTGGATGTTCTCGAACGAGCAGTACTTC